This TCR beta chain was recovered during a study of T cell repertoires in cytomegalovirus infection. Study at large: Signatures in public TCR beta sequences pointed to both CMV infection and matching HLA type.

Using its own MiXCR run on the reads, TCRdb lists one record per CDR3 protein. The top ten hold roughly 31% of the sample, which has roughly 120,000 distinct CDR3 sequences, around 10% seen once. With respect to this clonotype: The antigen is not known.

Study results and limitations: The ex vivo response was dominated by HLA-C-restricted CMV-specific TCR beta clonotypes. Summed frequency of public TCR beta families distinguished CMV carriers with the relevant HLA.

Specimen: PBMCs, sequenced either directly or after in vitro stimulation (not recorded which). The clonotype was recovered from a human donor in good health (CMV status not recorded). Some clones in this sample may be carry-over from other donors' samples.

This chain's CDR3 is CASSSRTGAMAITF. CDR3 coding DNA: TGTGCCAGCAGTTCGAGGACAGGGGCTATGGCTATCACCTTC. The chain has TRBV6-6 and TRBJ1-2; 9 nucleotides match TRBD1. The junction had 13 bases not matched to a gene; V was cut back by 4 bases and J by 13 bases. The CDR3 extends over 14 amino acids. Germline V gives CDR1 MNHNY, CDR2 SVGAGI (reference sequence).